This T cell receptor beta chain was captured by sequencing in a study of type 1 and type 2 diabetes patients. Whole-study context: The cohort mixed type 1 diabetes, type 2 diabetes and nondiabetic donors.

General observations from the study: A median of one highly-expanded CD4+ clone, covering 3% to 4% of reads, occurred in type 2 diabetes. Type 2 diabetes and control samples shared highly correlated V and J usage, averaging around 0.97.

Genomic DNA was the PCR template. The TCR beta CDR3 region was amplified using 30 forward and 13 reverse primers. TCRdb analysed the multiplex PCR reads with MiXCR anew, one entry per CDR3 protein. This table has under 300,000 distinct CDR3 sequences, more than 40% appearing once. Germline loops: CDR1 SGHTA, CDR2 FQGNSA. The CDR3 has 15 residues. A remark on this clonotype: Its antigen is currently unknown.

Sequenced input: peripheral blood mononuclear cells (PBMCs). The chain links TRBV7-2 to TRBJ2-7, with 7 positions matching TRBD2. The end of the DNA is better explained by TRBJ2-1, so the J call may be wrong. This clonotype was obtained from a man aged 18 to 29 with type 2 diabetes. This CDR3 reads CASSLWGGRANEQFF. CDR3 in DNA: TGTGCCAGCAGCTTATGGGGTGGGAGGGCTAATGAGCAGTTCTTC.